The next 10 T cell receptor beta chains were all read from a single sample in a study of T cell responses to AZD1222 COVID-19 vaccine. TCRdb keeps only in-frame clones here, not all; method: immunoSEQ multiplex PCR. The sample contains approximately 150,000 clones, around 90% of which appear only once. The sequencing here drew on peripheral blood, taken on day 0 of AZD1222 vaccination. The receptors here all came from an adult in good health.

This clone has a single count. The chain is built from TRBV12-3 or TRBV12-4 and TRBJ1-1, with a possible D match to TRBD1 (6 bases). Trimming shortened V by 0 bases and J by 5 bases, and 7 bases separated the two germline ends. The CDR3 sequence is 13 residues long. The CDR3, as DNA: TGTGCCAGCAGTTTAGCAGGGGGGACTGAAGCTTTCTTT. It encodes CASSLAGGTEAFF.

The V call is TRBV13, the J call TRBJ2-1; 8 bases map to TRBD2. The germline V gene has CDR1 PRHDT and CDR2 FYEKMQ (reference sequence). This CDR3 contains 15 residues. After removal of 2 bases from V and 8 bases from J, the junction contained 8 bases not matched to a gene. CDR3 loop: CASSLPGLAFDEQFF. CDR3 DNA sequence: TGTGCCAGCAGCTTACCAGGACTAGCCTTCGATGAGCAGTTCTTC.

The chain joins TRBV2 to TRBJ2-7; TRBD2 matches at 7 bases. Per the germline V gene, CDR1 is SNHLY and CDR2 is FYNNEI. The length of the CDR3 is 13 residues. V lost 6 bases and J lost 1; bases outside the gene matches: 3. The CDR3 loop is CASSLADSYEQYF. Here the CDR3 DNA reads TGTGCCAGCAGCCTAGCGGATTCCTACGAGCAGTACTTC. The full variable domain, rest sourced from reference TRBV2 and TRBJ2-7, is EPEVTQTPSHQVTQMGQEVILRCVPISNHLYFYWYRQILGQKVEFLVSFYNNEISEKSEIFDDQFSVERPDGSNFTLKIRSTKLEDSAMYFCASSLADSYEQYFGPGTRLTVT.

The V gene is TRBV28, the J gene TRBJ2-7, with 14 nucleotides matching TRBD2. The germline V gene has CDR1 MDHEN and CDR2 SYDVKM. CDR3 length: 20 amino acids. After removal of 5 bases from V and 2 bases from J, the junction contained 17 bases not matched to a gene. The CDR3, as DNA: TGTGCCAGCAGTACAATTAACACCGGGACTAGCGGGAGCGTCCCCTACGAGCAGTACTTC. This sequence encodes CASSTINTGTSGSVPYEQYF.

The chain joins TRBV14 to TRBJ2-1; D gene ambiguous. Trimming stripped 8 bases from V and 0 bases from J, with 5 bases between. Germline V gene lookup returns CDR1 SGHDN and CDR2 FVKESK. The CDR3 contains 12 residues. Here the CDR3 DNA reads TGTGCCAGCCAGAGCTCCTACAATGAGCAGTTCTTC. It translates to CASQSSYNEQFF.

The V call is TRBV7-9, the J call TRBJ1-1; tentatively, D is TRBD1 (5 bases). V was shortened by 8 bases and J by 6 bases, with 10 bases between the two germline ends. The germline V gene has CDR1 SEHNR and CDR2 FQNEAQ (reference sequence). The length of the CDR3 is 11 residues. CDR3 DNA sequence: TGTGCCAGCTTCAGGGATGCTGAAGCTTTCTTT. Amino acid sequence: CASFRDAEAFF.

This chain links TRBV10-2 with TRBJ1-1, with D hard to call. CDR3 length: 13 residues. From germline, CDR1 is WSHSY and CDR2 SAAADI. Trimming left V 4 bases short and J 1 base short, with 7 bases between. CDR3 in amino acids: CASSVEGNTEAFF. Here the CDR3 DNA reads TGCGCCAGCAGTGTAGAGGGGAACACTGAAGCTTTCTTT.

CDR3 sequence: CASSFRGGSSYNSPLHF. As DNA, the CDR3 is TGCGCCAGCAGCTTTCGGGGTGGGAGCTCCTATAATTCACCCCTCCACTTT. The chain has TRBV5-1 and TRBJ1-6; D is unclear. Trimming stripped 2 bases from V and 0 bases from J, with 12 bases between. Germline V gives CDR1 SGHRS, CDR2 YFSETQ. This CDR3 has 17 amino acids.

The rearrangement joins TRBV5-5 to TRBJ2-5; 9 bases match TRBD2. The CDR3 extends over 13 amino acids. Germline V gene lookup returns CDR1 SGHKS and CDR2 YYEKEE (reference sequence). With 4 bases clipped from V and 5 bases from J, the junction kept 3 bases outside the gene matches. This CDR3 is CASSPGLAETQYF. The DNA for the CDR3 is TGTGCCAGCAGCCCCGGACTAGCGGAGACCCAGTACTTC.

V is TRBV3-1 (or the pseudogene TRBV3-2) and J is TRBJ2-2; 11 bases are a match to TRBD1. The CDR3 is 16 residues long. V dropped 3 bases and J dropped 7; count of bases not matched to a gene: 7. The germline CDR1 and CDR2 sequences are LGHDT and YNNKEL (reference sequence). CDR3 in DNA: TGTGCCAGCAGCCACCCCACCGGGACAGGGGGCGGGGAGCTGTTTTTT. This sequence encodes CASSHPTGTGGGELFF.